The rows below give T cell receptor beta chains drawn from one sample of a study of vaccination effects on CD4 cells after COVID-19. Their recognized antigens are unknown. TCRdb's table, derived via immunoSEQ multiplex PCR, lists solely in-frame clones and lacks some. The table records 20,000 to 25,000 clones, roughly 76% of them present only once. The starting material was CD4+ T cells from PBMCs cultured with HCoV-229E spike peptides, obtained after COVID-19 vaccination. All receptors derive from a human donor who received a COVID-19 vaccine. Each CDR3 is given with its conserved first and last residue. D genes are given only for firm matches. The size field is filled for only some rows; it gives once, few, many or a size class.

J gene	clone size	D gene	V gene	CDR3 length	CDR3 protein	CDR3 DNA
TRBJ1-3	NA	NA	TRBV6-5	13	CASTQSSGNTIYF	TGTGCCAGCACTCAAAGCTCTGGAAACACCATATATTTT
TRBJ2-7	NA	NA	TRBV25-1	12	CASSESVSEQYF	TGTGCCAGCAGTGAATCTGTGAGCGAGCAGTACTTC
TRBJ2-5	NA	TRBD2	TRBV9	13	CASSLRGVETQYF	TGTGCCAGCAGCCTCCGGGGGGTAGAGACCCAGTACTTC
TRBJ2-1	NA	NA	TRBV5-6	11	CASSLLNEQFF	TGTGCCAGCAGCTTGCTAAATGAGCAGTTCTTC
TRBJ2-7	NA	TRBD2	TRBV5-1	16	CASSPRGGIGTYEQYF	TGCGCCAGCAGCCCACGGGGAGGGATAGGGACCTACGAGCAGTACTTC
TRBJ1-1	NA	TRBD1	TRBV25-1	13	CASGRNRGRRAFF	TGTGCCAGCGGAAGAAACAGGGGGCGCCGAGCTTTCTTT
TRBJ2-7	NA	TRBD1	TRBV18	13	CASSPDRANEQYF	TGTGCCAGCTCACCGGACAGGGCCAACGAGCAGTACTTC
TRBJ2-5	NA	NA	TRBV5-1	13	CASSSEEEETQYF	TGCGCCAGCAGCTCCGAGGAGGAGGAGACCCAGTACTTC
TRBJ1-6	NA	NA	TRBV19	17	CASSMFALGARNSPLHF	TGTGCCAGTAGTATGTTTGCTTTAGGGGCACGGAATTCACCCCTCCACTTT
TRBJ2-7	NA	TRBD2	TRBV6-2/TRBV6-3	18	CASSYMYGTSGIPYEQYF	TGTGCCAGCAGTTACATGTACGGGACTAGCGGGATCCCCTACGAGCAGTACTTC
TRBJ1-1	NA	NA	TRBV5-8	11	CASSTTAEAFF	TGTGCCAGCAGCACTACAGCTGAAGCTTTCTTT
TRBJ2-7	NA	TRBD1	TRBV9	15	CASSDEGTGLHEQYF	TGTGCCAGCAGCGATGAAGGGACAGGGTTGCACGAGCAGTACTTC
TRBJ2-3	once	TRBD1	TRBV29-1	14	CSVSQGGMTDTQYF	TGCAGCGTTTCACAGGGGGGAATGACAGATACGCAGTATTTT
TRBJ2-7	NA	TRBD2	TRBV27	19	CASSFRTSGRPDSSYEQYF	TGTGCCAGCAGTTTTCGGACTAGCGGGAGGCCCGATAGCTCCTACGAGCAGTACTTC
TRBJ1-2	NA	NA	TRBV14	13	CASSQARGRGYTF	TGTGCCAGCAGCCAAGCCAGGGGCAGGGGCTACACCTTC
TRBJ2-1	NA	TRBD2	TRBV7-9	17	CASSSQSSSGRHGEQFF	TGTGCCAGCAGCAGCCAAAGTAGTAGCGGGAGGCATGGTGAGCAGTTCTTC
TRBJ2-7	NA	TRBD1	TRBV18	17	CASSLSQGQGGNYEQYF	TGTGCCAGCTCACTGTCCCAGGGACAGGGGGGGAACTACGAGCAGTACTTC
TRBJ1-3	few	NA	TRBV29-1	11	CSVVVGNTIYF	TGCAGCGTTGTGGTAGGAAACACCATATATTTT
TRBJ1-2	NA	TRBD1	TRBV5-1	14	CASSGDREDYGYTF	TGCGCCAGCAGCGGGGACAGGGAGGACTATGGCTACACCTTC
TRBJ2-1	NA	NA	TRBV7-7	15	CASSRDSYTYNEQFF	TGTGCCAGCAGCCGAGACAGTTACACCTACAATGAGCAGTTCTTC
TRBJ2-2	NA	NA	TRBV5-1	15	CASSSRDANTGELFF	TGCGCCAGCAGCTCGAGAGACGCGAACACCGGGGAGCTGTTTTTT
TRBJ2-3	NA	NA	TRBV3-1/TRBV3-2	14	CASSLGGLTDTQYF	TGTGCCAGCAGCCTAGGGGGACTCACAGATACGCAGTATTTT
TRBJ1-2	NA	TRBD1	TRBV12-3/TRBV12-4	13	CASSVDRGYGYTF	TGTGCCAGCAGTGTAGACAGGGGTTATGGCTACACCTTC
TRBJ1-5	few	NA	TRBV18	15	CASSGDSLSNQPQHF	TGTGCCAGCTCAGGGGACTCCCTCTCCAATCAGCCCCAGCATTTT
TRBJ2-7	NA	NA	TRBV7-8	15	CASSLESGRFYEQYF	TGTGCCAGCAGCTTAGAATCCGGCCGTTTCTACGAGCAGTACTTC
TRBJ1-2	NA	NA	TRBV7-9	13	CASSLAEEYGYTF	TGTGCCAGCAGCTTAGCCGAAGAATATGGCTACACCTTC
TRBJ1-5	NA	NA	TRBV6-6	14	CASSFDGGSQPQHF	TGTGCCAGCAGTTTTGACGGCGGGAGTCAGCCCCAGCATTTT
TRBJ2-3	NA	NA	TRBV19	15	CASSIDTGHRDTQYF	TGTGCCAGTAGTATAGATACAGGACATAGAGATACGCAGTATTTT
TRBJ1-5	once	TRBD1	TRBV18	16	CASSPRGQGRSQPQHF	TGTGCCAGCTCACCACGGGGACAGGGTAGGAGTCAGCCCCAGCATTTT
TRBJ1-1	medium-sized	NA	TRBV3-1/TRBV3-2	13	CASSQVAGAEAFF	TGTGCCAGCAGCCAAGTCGCTGGGGCTGAAGCTTTCTTT
TRBJ2-1	NA	NA	TRBV4-1	16	CASSQEVLAGHNEQFF	TGCGCCAGCAGCCAAGAGGTTCTGGCGGGCCACAATGAGCAGTTCTTC
TRBJ2-7	NA	NA	TRBV6-5	14	CASSKNHREYEQYF	TGTGCCAGCAGTAAAAACCACAGGGAATACGAGCAGTACTTC
TRBJ1-4	NA	NA	TRBV18	16	CASSPSTAATNEKLFF	TGTGCCAGCTCACCCTCGACAGCTGCAACTAATGAAAAACTGTTTTTT